The clone carrying this T cell receptor beta chain is a singleton in its sample. This specimen belongs to a study of technical replicates of blood from several donors. Method: immunoSEQ multiplex PCR; TCRdb's copy keeps in-frame clones and lacks some. The sample has about 80,000 clones, about 91% seen once. Germline V gives CDR1 SGHDT, CDR2 YYEEEE. Trimming stripped 0 bases from V and 4 bases from J, with 7 bases between. This CDR3 is built from 13 residues. The clonotype was recovered from a human donor in good health. Sequenced material: T cells isolated from PBMCs. The gene calls are TRBV5-6 and TRBJ2-5; D unresolved. The CDR3 loop reads CASSLGATETQYF. CDR3 in DNA: TGTGCCAGCAGCTTGGGGGCCACAGAGACCCAGTACTTC.